Following are 9 T cell receptor beta chains from one sample sequenced in a study of T cells in women clearing cervical HPV infection. TCRdb's table, derived via immunoSEQ multiplex PCR, lists solely in-frame clones and lacks some. The sample data list some 14,000 clones. The sequencing input was blood buffy coat. The receptors come from a woman between 18 and 70 years old with a cervical HPV16 infection that either progressed to CIN3+ or cleared (not recorded which).

For this clone: The CDR3 end falls 3 residues outside the read, so it is completed with the germline J gene. V and J are TRBV2 and TRBJ1-2; no definite D call. The CDR3 totals 12 residues. Trimming pared 4 bases from V and 6 bases from J, leaving 9 bases between. Per germline, CDR1 SNHLY and CDR2 FYNNEI. CDR3 bases read: TGTGCCAGCAGTGCTGCGGCCCATGGC. Residues: CASSAAAHG. From start to end, the CDR3 is CASSAAAHGYTF.

This clone is identified as medium-sized from frequency. The read stops 3 residues short of the end of the CDR3; the missing end is completed from the germline J gene. The chain recombines TRBV19 with TRBJ2-5; D possibly corresponds to TRBD1 (6 bases). The CDR3 is 14 amino acids. Trimming stripped 3 bases from V and 2 bases from J, with 10 bases between. CDR1 and CDR2 (germline): LNHDA, SQIVND (reference sequence). Partial CDR3 DNA: TGTGCCAGTAGTATCGGACAGCGTCAAGAGACC. Its protein is CASSIGQRQET. The whole CDR3 sequence reads CASSIGQRQETQYF.

On this clone itself: Read data end 3 residues before the CDR3 end; the end is taken from the germline J gene. This chain uses TRBV7-6 with TRBJ1-2, with D possibly TRBD1 on 5 matching bases. There are 15 residues in the CDR3. Germline lookup yields CDR1 SGHVS and CDR2 FNYEAQ. V was pared by 11 bases and J by 0 bases, with 19 bases between. The sequenced CDR3 bases are TGTGCCCGCCGGGGGGGGACCGAGACTAACTATGGC. As protein: CARRGGTETNYG. The CDR3, in full, reads CARRGGTETNYGYTF.

As concerns this clone: The DNA ends 3 residues before the CDR3 does, and the rest of the CDR3 is filled in from the germline J gene. This chain connects TRBV7-2 to TRBJ2-5, with D possibly being TRBD1 (5 bases). Trimming cost V 1 base and J 7 bases, with 10 bases left between them. The CDR3 has 13 amino acids. Germline V gene sequence: CDR1 SGHTA, CDR2 FQGNSA. This CDR3 is CASSLEPQGTQYF. The CDR3 DNA, read in part, is TGTGCCAGCAGCTTAGAGCCCCAGGGGACC.

As regards this clone: The read finishes 3 residues shy of the CDR3 end, and the germline J gene is used to complete it. This chain joins TRBV7-2 and TRBJ1-6; D is possibly TRBD1 (6 bases). The V end lost 2 bases, the J end lost 1 base, and 6 bases lay between the germline ends. Per germline, CDR1 SGHTA and CDR2 FQGNSA. This CDR3 has 15 residues. The CDR3 region is CASSLRGSYNSPLHF. The CDR3 bases that were read are TGTGCCAGCAGCTTAAGGGGGTCCTATAATTCACCC.

Remarks on this clone: The read is 3 residues too short to cover the CDR3 end, so that end is filled in from the germline J gene. The chain has TRBV7-2 and TRBJ1-2; D not resolved. The CDR3 contains 14 residues. From germline, CDR1 is SGHTA and CDR2 FQGNSA. Partial CDR3 DNA: TGTGCCAGCAGCGCCAGTAGTAGCTTCTACGGG. Encoded protein: CASSASSSFYG. The whole CDR3 reads CASSASSSFYGYTF.

As to this clone: Germline is not matched at one junction end, which may reflect a read error. The CDR3 end falls 3 residues outside the read, so it is completed with the germline J gene. Other DNA sequences in this sample translate to the same CDR3. V usage is TRBV5-6 and J usage is TRBJ1-3; D not resolved. The CDR3 extends over 13 amino acids. Germline values: CDR1 SGHDT, CDR2 YYEEEE. The covered CDR3 bases are TGTGCCAGCTGCCAGAGGGCTGGAAACACA. Translated, it gives CASCQRAGNT. The full-length CDR3 reads as CASCQRAGNTIYF.

Of note for this clone: Read sequence stops 3 residues before the CDR3 end, and the germline J gene provides the missing end. This chain connects TRBV7-9 to TRBJ2-2; 8 bases agree with TRBD1. The CDR3 is 12 residues long. Germline V CDR1 and CDR2: SEHNR, FQNEAQ (reference sequence). The CDR3 is CASDKDREKLFF. CDR3 bases read: TGTGCCAGCGATAAGGACAGGGAAAAG.

As to this clone: The read terminates 3 residues before the CDR3 end, so the remaining end is supplied by the germline J gene. V gene TRBV20-1 combines with J gene TRBJ1-3; possible D gene TRBD1, 5 bases. V shed 3 bases and J shed 2 bases, with 17 bases lying between them. Germline V gives CDR1 DFQATT, CDR2 SNEGSKA (reference sequence). This CDR3 contains 16 residues. The CDR3 protein is CSASPRVYGAGNTIYF. CDR3 DNA (partial): TGCAGTGCTAGTCCCAGGGTATACGGCGCTGGAAACACC.